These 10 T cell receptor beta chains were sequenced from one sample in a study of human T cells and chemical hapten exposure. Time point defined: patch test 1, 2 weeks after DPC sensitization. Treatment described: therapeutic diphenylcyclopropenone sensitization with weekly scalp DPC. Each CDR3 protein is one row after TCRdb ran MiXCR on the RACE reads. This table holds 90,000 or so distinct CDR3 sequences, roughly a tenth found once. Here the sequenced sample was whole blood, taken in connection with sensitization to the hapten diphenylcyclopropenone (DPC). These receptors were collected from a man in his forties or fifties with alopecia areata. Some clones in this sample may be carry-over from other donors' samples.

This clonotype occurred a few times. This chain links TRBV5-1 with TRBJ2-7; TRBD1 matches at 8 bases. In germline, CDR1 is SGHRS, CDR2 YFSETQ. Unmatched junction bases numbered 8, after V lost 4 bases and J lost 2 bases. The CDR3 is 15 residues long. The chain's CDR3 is CASSPQGAGAYEQYV. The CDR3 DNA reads TGCGCCAGCAGCCCTCAGGGGGCCGGGGCCTACGAGCAGTACGTC.

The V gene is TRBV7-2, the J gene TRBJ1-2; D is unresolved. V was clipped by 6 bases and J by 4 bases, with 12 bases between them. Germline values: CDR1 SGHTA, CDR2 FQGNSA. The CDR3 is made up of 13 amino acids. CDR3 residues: CASSQDGSYGYTF. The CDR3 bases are TGTGCCAGCAGTCAGGACGGATCCTATGGCTACACCTTC.

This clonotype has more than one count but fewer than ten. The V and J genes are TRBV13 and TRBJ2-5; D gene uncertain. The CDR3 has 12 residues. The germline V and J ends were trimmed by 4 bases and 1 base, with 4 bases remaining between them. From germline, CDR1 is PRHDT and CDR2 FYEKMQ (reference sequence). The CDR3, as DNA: TGTGCCAGCAGCTCCACCCAAGAGACCCAGTACTTC. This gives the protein CASSSTQETQYF.

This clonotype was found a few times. CDR3 sequence (DNA): TGTGCCAGCAGCTTAGCATCGGCTAGCGGGAGTAATGAGCAGTTCTTC. Translated, it gives CASSLASASGSNEQFF. The V call is TRBV7-2, the J call TRBJ2-1; 10 bases are shared with TRBD2. Germline lookup yields CDR1 SGHTA and CDR2 FQGNSA. The CDR3 is made up of 16 amino acids. The J segment lost 7 bases and the V segment lost 0 bases, leaving 6 bases of the junction unmatched.

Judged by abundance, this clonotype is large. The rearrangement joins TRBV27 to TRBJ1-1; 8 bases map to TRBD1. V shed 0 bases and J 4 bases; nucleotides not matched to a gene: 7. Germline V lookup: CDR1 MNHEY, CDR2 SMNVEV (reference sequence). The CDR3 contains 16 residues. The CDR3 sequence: CASSLSLTGVSTEAFF. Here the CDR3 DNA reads TGTGCCAGCAGTTTATCCCTGACAGGGGTGAGCACTGAAGCTTTCTTT.

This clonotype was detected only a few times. The CDR3 DNA is TGTGCCAGCAGCGATAGGGCGGCTAGCGGAAACGAGCAGTACGTC. It yields the protein CASSDRAASGNEQYV. The rearrangement uses TRBV11-2 and TRBJ2-7, with TRBD2 matching over 7 bases. V shed 5 bases, J shed 5 bases, and the junction held 12 bases outside the gene matches. This CDR3 has 15 amino acids. Per germline, CDR1 SGHAT and CDR2 FQNNGV.

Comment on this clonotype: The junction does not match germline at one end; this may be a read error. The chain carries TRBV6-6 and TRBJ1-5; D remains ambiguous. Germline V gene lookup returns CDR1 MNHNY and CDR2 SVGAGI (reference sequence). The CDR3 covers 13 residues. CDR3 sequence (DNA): TGTGTCAGCAAGGATCGGGGCAATCAGCCCCAGCATTTT. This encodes CVSKDRGNQPQHF.

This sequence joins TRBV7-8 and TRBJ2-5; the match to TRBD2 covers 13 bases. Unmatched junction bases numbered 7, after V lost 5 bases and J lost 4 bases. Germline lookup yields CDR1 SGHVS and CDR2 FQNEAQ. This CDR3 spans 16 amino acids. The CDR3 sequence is CASSRGTSGTIETQYF. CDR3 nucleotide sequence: TGTGCCAGCAGCCGCGGGACTAGCGGGACAATAGAGACCCAGTACTTC.

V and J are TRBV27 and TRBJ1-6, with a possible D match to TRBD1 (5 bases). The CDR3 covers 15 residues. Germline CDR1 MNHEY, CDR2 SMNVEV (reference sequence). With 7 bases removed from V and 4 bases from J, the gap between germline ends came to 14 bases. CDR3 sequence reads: CASTPGAAYNSPLHF. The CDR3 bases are TGTGCCAGCACTCCCGGGGCGGCTTATAATTCACCCCTCCACTTT.

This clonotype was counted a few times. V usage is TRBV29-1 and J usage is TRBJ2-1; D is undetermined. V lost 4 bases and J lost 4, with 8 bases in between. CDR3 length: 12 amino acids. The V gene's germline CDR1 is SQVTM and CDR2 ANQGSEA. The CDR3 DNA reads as TGCAGCGTTGGGACCGATTACAATGAGCAGTTCTTC. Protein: CSVGTDYNEQFF.